This T cell receptor (beta chain) is drawn from a study of cytomegalovirus exposure and HLA in healthy donors. CDR3 length: 12 amino acids. Germline CDR1 is SEHNR and CDR2 is FQNEAQ (reference sequence). Study-level points and caveats: CMV serostatus was the only recorded immune exposure for donors. According to a later analysis, most TCR beta chains associated with CMV appeared HLA-restricted. The number of N-insertions in an Asian-associated ancestry cluster was reportedly below the approximately 700-donor mean in a later analysis. More clonal expansion characterized HLA-associated TCR beta chains than equally common others in a later analysis.

A few counts support this clone. Its cognate antigen is unknown. An end of the junction does not agree with germline; a read error may underlie this. Primers included in the PCR were 60 Vbeta and 13 Jbeta primers. The assay was immunoSEQ multiplex PCR, and TCRdb's table has in-frame clones only and misses some. The table shows 150,000 to 200,000 clones, with around 80% occurring only once. The chain recombines TRBV7-9 with TRBJ2-7; perhaps TRBD1 as D (5 bases). The material sequenced was PBMCs. The receptor comes from a woman between 45 and 60 years old in good health and CMV-seronegative. CDR3 in DNA: TGTTCCAGCAGCGAAGGGGTATACGAGCAGTACTTC. Its protein product is CSSSEGVYEQYF. The full variable domain, in which reference TRBV7-9 and TRBJ2-7 provide the parts outside the CDR3, is DTGVSQNPRHKITKRGQNVTFRCDPISEHNRLYWYRQTLGQGPEFLTYFQNEAQLEKSRLLSDRFSAERPKGSFSTLEIQRTEQGDSAMYLCSSSEGVYEQYFGPGTRLTVT.